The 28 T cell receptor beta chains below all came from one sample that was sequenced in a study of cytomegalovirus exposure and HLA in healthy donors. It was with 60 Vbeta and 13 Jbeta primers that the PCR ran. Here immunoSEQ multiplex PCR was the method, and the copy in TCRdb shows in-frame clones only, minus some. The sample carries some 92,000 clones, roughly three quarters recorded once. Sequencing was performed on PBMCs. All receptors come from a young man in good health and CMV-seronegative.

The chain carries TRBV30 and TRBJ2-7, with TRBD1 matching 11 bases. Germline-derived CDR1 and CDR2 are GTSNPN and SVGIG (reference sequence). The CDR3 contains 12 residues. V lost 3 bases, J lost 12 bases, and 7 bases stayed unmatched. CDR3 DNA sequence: TGTGCCTGGAGCACCGGGACAGGGGGTCTGTACTTC. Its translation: CAWSTGTGGLYF.

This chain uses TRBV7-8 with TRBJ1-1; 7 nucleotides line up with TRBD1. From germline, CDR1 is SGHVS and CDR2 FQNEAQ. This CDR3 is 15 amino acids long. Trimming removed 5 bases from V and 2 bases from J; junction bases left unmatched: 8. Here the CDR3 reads CASSALGTANTEAFF. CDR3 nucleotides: TGTGCCAGCAGCGCTCTCGGGACAGCCAACACTGAAGCTTTCTTT.

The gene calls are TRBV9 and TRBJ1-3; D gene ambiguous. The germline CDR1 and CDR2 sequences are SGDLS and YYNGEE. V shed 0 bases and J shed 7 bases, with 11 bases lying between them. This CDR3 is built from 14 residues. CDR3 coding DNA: TGTGCCAGCAGCGTAGCGGGAGGGCTCAACACCATATATTTT. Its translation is CASSVAGGLNTIYF.

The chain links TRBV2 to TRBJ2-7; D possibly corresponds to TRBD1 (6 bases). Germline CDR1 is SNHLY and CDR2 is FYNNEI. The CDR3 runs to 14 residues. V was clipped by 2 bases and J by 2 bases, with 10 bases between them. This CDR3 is CASSEQGTTYEQYF. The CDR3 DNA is TGTGCCAGCAGTGAACAGGGGACCACCTACGAGCAGTACTTC. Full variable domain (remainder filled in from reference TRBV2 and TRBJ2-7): EPEVTQTPSHQVTQMGQEVILRCVPISNHLYFYWYRQILGQKVEFLVSFYNNEISEKSEIFDDQFSVERPDGSNFTLKIRSTKLEDSAMYFCASSEQGTTYEQYFGPGTRLTVT.

The CDR3 spells CASSVVSGQGFGYTF. CDR3 coding DNA: TGTGCCAGCAGCGTAGTATCGGGACAGGGGTTCGGCTACACCTTC. The V and J genes are TRBV9 and TRBJ1-2; 10 bases are shared with TRBD1. V shed 0 bases, J shed 8 bases, and the junction held 7 bases outside the gene matches. The CDR3 spans 15 residues. Germline V gene data show CDR1 as SGDLS and CDR2 as YYNGEE. Based on the CDR3 plus reference TRBV9 and TRBJ1-2, the full variable domain is DSGVTQTPKHLITATGQRVTLRCSPRSGDLSVYWYQQSLDQGLQFLIQYYNGEERAKGNILERFSAQQFPDLHSELNLSSLELGDSALYFCASSVVSGQGFGYTFGSGTRLTVV.

CDR3 region: CASSGAESSYNEQFF. The CDR3 region has the DNA TGTGCCAGCAGCGGAGCGGAGAGCTCCTACAATGAGCAGTTCTTC. V is TRBV7-9 and J is TRBJ2-1; D might be TRBD2 (5 bases). CDR3 length equals 15 residues. From germline, CDR1 is SEHNR and CDR2 FQNEAQ (reference sequence). Trimming cost V 5 bases and J 0 bases, with 11 bases left between them.

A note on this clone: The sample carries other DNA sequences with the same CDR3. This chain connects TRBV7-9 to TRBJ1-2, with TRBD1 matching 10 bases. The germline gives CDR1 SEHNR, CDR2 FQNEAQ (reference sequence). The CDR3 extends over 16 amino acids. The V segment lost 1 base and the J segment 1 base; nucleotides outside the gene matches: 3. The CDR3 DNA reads TGTGCCAGCAGCTTAGTTGGGACAGGGGTTAACTATGGCTACACCTTC. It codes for CASSLVGTGVNYGYTF.

The DNA of the CDR3 is TGTGCCAGCGCCCGGGACATCATTAATGAAAAACTGTTTTTT. The encoded protein is CASARDIINEKLFF. The chain links TRBV19 to TRBJ1-4; TRBD1 might be the D (6 bases). V was clipped by 9 bases and J by 4 bases, with 15 bases between them. CDR3 length: 14 amino acids. Germline V lookup: CDR1 LNHDA, CDR2 SQIVND (reference sequence).

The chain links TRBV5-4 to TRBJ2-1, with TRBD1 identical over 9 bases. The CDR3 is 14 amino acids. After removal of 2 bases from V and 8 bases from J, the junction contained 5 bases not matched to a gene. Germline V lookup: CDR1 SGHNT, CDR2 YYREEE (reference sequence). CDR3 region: CASSFRDRVDEQFF. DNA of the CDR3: TGTGCCAGCAGCTTCCGGGACAGGGTTGATGAGCAGTTCTTC.

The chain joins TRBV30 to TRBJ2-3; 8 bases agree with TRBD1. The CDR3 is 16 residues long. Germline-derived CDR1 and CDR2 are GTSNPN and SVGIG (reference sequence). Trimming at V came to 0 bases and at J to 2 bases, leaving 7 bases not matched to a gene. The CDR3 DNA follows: TGTGCCTGGAGTGTACCCAGGGGGCGTCTCACAGATACGCAGTATTTT. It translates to CAWSVPRGRLTDTQYF. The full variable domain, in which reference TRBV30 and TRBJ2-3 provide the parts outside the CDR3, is SQTIHQWPATLVQPVGSPLSLECTVEGTSNPNLYWYRQAAGRGLQLLFYSVGIGQISSEVPQNLSASRPQDRQFILSSKKLLLSDSGFYLCAWSVPRGRLTDTQYFGPGTRLTVL.

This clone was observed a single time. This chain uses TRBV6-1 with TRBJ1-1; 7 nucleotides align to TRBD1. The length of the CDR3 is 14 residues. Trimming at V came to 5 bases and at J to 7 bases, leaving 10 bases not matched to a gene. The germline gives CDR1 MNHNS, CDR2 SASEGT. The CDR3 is CASSPTGALGEAFF. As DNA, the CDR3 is TGTGCCAGCAGTCCAACAGGGGCATTAGGTGAAGCTTTCTTT.

CDR3 sequence (DNA): TGTGCCAGCAGTCCTGGGACAGGGACAGATAATTCACCCCTCCACTTT. This sequence encodes CASSPGTGTDNSPLHF. The chain employs TRBV27 and TRBJ1-6, with 9 positions matching TRBD1. Trimming at V came to 5 bases and at J to 5 bases, leaving 7 bases not matched to a gene. The CDR3 consists of 16 residues. Germline V lookup: CDR1 MNHEY, CDR2 SMNVEV (reference sequence).

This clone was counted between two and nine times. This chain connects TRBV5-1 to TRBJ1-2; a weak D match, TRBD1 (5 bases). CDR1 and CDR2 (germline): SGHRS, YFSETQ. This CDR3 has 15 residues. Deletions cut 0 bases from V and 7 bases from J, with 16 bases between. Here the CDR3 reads CASSLEMGGSGGYTF. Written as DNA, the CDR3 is TGCGCCAGCAGCTTGGAGATGGGGGGTAGTGGTGGCTACACCTTC. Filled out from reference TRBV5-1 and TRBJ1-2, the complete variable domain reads KAGVTQTPRYLIKTRGQQVTLSCSPISGHRSVSWYQQTPGQGLQFLFEYFSETQRNKGNFPGRFSGRQFSNSRSEMNVSTLELGDSALYLCASSLEMGGSGGYTFGSGTRLTVV.

CDR3 loop: CSASHSREQFF. CDR3 DNA sequence: TGCAGTGCTAGCCACTCCAGGGAGCAGTTCTTC. The chain is built from TRBV20-1 and TRBJ2-1; D is uncertain. V gave up 3 bases and J gave up 10 bases, with 10 bases separating them. Per germline, CDR1 DFQATT and CDR2 SNEGSKA (reference sequence). The CDR3 spans 11 residues.

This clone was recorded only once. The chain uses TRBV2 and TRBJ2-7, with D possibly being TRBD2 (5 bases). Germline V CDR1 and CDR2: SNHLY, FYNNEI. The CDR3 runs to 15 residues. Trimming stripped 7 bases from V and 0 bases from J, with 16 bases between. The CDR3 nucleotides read TGTGCCAGCAAGACCCCGAGGGCCATCTCCTACGAGCAGTACTTC. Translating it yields CASKTPRAISYEQYF. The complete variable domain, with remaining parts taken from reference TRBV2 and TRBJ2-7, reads EPEVTQTPSHQVTQMGQEVILRCVPISNHLYFYWYRQILGQKVEFLVSFYNNEISEKSEIFDDQFSVERPDGSNFTLKIRSTKLEDSAMYFCASKTPRAISYEQYFGPGTRLTVT.

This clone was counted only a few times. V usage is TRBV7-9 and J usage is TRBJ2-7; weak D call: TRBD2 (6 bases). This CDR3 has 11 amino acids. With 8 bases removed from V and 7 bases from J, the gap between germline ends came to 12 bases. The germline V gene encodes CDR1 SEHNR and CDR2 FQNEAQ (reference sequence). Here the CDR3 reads CASGGSGEQYF. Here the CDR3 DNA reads TGTGCCAGCGGGGGGTCGGGGGAGCAGTACTTC.

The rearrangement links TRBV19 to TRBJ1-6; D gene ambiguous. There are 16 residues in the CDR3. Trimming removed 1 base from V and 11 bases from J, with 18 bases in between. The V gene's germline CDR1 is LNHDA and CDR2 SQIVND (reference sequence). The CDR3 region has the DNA TGTGCCAGTAGTATAGCCCCGGGCGGGCAACTACCACCCCTCCACTTT. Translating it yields CASSIAPGGQLPPLHF.

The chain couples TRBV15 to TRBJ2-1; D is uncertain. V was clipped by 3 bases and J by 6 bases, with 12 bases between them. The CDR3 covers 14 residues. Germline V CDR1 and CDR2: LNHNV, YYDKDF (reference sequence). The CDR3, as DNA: TGTGCCACCAGCAGCCCCACGTACGGCAATGAGCAGTTCTTC. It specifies CATSSPTYGNEQFF.

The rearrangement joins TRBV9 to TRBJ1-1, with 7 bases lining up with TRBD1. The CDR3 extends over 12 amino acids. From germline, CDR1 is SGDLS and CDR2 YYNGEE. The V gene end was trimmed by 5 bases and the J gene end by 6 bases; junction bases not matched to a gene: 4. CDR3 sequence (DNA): TGTGCCAGCAGTCCTCAGGGGGCTGAAGCTTTCTTT. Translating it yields CASSPQGAEAFF.

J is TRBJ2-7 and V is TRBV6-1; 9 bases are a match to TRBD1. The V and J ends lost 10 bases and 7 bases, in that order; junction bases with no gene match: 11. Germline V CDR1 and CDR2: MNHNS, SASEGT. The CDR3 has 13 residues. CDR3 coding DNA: TGTGCCACAGAAGGGACAGGGTCGGAAGAGCAGTACTTC. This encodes CATEGTGSEEQYF.

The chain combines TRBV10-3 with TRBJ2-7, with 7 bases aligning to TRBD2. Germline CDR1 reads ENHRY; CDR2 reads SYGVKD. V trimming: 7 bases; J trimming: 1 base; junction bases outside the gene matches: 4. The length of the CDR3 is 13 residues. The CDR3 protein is CAIKPGLSYEQYF. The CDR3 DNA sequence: TGTGCCATCAAGCCGGGACTATCCTACGAGCAGTACTTC.

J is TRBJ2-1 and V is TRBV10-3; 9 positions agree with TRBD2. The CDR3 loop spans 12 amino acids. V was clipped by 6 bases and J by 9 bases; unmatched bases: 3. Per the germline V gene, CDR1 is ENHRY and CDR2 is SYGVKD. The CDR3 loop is CAISSLAGEQFF. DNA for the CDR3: TGTGCCATCAGCTCACTAGCGGGTGAGCAGTTCTTC.

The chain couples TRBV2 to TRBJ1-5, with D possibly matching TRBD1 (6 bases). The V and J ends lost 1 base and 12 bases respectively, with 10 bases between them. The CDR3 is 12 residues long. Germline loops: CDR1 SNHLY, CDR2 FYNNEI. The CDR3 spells CASSEGGGGQHF. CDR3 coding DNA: TGTGCCAGCAGTGAAGGGGGGGGCGGCCAGCATTTT.

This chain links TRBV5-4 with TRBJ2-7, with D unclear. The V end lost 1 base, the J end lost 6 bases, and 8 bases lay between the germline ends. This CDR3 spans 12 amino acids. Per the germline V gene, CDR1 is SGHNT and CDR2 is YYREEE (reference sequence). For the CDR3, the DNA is TGTGCCAGCAGCTTGTATCAGGTCGAGCAGTACTTC. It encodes CASSLYQVEQYF.

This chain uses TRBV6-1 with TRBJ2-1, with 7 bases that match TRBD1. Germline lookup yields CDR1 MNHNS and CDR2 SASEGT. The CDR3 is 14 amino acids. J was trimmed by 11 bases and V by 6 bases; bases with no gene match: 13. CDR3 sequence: CASSLADREQQQFF. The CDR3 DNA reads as TGTGCCAGCAGCTTAGCAGACAGGGAACAGCAGCAGTTCTTC.

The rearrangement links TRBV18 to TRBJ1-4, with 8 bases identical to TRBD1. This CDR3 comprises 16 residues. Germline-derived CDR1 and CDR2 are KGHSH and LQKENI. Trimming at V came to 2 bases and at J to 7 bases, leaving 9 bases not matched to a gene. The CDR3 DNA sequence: TGTGCCAGCTCACCATTAACAGGACAGGGTTTTGAAAAACTGTTTTTT. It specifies CASSPLTGQGFEKLFF.

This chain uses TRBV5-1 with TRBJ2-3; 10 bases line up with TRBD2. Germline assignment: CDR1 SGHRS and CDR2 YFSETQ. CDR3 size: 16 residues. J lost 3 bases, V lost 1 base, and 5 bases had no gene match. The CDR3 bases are TGCGCCAGCAGCTTGAGGGCTAGCGGGGGTACAGATACGCAGTATTTT. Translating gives CASSLRASGGTDTQYF.

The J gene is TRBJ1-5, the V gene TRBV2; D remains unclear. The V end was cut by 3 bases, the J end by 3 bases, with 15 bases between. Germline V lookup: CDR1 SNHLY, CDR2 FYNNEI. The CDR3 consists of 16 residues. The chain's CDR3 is CASSDLPPGNNQPQHF. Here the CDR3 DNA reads TGTGCCAGCAGTGACCTACCCCCGGGGAACAATCAGCCCCAGCATTTT.